These 5 T cell receptor beta chains were sequenced from one sample in a study of beta chain features in type 1 diabetes. Reverse transcribing all isolated RNA meant expressed TCRB transcripts were sequenced. Libraries were prepared by immunoSEQ multiplex PCR; TCRdb keeps only in-frame clonotypes and omits some of them. The table shows about 930,000 clones, with about 17% occurring only once. The sample taken for sequencing was naive CD4+ T cells from blood. The source is a woman under 30 in good health.

About this clone: Its ends do not fully match the called genes, so a read error is possible. This chain uses TRBV5-4 with TRBJ1-2; D is possibly TRBD1 (5 bases). Germline V gives CDR1 SGHNT, CDR2 YYREEE (reference sequence). This CDR3 region has 13 residues. The CDR3 DNA reads as TGTGCCAGCGGCTTGGGAAGGGGCGGGGGCTACACCTTC. Protein sequence: CASGLGRGGGYTF.

There are a few counts of this clone. The chain carries TRBV25-1 and TRBJ1-1, with D possibly matching TRBD1 (6 bases). V was shortened by 1 base and J by 0 bases, with 9 bases between the two germline ends. The CDR3 sequence is 15 residues long. CDR1 and CDR2 (germline): MGHDK, SYGVNS. CDR3 residues: CASSELDRLNTEAFF. In DNA form, the CDR3 reads TGTGCCAGCAGTGAATTGGACAGATTGAACACTGAAGCTTTCTTT.

V gene TRBV4-2 combines with J gene TRBJ2-7, with 8 bases fitting TRBD2. J lost 0 bases, V lost 4 bases, and 11 bases had no gene match. The CDR3 extends over 17 amino acids. Germline V gene lookup returns CDR1 LGHNA and CDR2 YNFKEQ. CDR3 DNA sequence: TGTGCCAGCAGCCCGAGGACTAGCCCCCTGAGCTCCTACGAGCAGTACTTC. Protein: CASSPRTSPLSSYEQYF.

V is TRBV7-2 and J is TRBJ2-5; D gene unclear. CDR3 length equals 14 residues. Trimming removed 5 bases at V and 3 bases at J, with 13 bases between. CDR1 and CDR2 from the germline V gene are SGHTA and FQGNSA. The DNA of the CDR3 is TGTGCCAGCAGCCCAAACTCCCCTAAAGAGACCCAGTACTTC. This gives the protein CASSPNSPKETQYF.

This rearrangement joins TRBV9 to TRBJ2-3; 7 bases map to TRBD2. The CDR3 contains 16 residues. J gave up 5 bases and V 4 bases, and 13 bases lay outside the gene matches. CDR1 SGDLS and CDR2 YYNGEE come from the germline V gene. CDR3 nucleotide sequence: TGTGCCAGCAGCCCCCTCGGGGCGGGAGTGGAAGATACGCAGTATTTT. It encodes CASSPLGAGVEDTQYF.